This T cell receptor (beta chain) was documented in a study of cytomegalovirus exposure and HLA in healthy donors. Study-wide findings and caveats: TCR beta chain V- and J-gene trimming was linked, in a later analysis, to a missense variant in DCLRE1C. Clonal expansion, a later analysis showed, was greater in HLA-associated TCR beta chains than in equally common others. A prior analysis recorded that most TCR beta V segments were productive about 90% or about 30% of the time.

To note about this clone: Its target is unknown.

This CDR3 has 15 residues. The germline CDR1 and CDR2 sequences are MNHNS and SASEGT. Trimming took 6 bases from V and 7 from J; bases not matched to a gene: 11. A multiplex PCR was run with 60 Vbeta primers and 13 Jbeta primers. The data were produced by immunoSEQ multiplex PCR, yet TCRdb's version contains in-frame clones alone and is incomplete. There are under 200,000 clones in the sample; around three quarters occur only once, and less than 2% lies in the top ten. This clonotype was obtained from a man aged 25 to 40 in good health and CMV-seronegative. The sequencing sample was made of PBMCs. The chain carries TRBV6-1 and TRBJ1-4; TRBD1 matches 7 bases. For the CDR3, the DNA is TGTGCCAGCAGACAGGGGACCACTACCGGTGAAAAACTGTTTTTT. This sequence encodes CASRQGTTTGEKLFF.